This T cell receptor (beta chain) was sequenced during a study of identical twins. Study observations and caveats: Out-of-frame alpha sequences common to twins exhibited an excess of low generation probability. Within cord blood, abundant beta clonotypes carried fewer insertions, but memory repertoires showed no such trend.

Germline V gene lookup returns CDR1 SGHRS and CDR2 YFSETQ. The CDR3 consists of 16 residues. J gave up 7 bases and V 4 bases, and 7 bases lay outside the gene matches. Donors were all healthy Caucasians. This clonotype has a handful of counts. What it binds is not known. One entry per CDR3 protein results from TCRdb running MiXCR on the 5' RACE reads. The sample records a few hundred thousand distinct CDR3 sequences, 18% being singletons. Sequencing input: naive T cells sorted from blood. The chain links TRBV5-1 to TRBJ2-5, with 16 bases lining up with TRBD2. The clonotype originates from a man aged 45 to 65 in good health. CDR3 nucleotide sequence: TGCGCCAGCAGCGGGACTAGCGGGAGGGCCCGGGGGACCCAGTACTTC. This sequence encodes CASSGTSGRARGTQYF.